The source of this TCR beta chain is a study of cytomegalovirus exposure and HLA in healthy donors. 60 Vbeta and 13 Jbeta primers were used in PCR. Profiled with immunoSEQ multiplex PCR; TCRdb holds only in-frame clones, not every one. The data show tens of thousands of clones, around two thirds seen once. Overall study findings and caveats: 87-base-pair reads could not separate some V segments, including TRBV6-2 and TRBV6-3. One variant, a missense change in DCLRE1C, was linked in a later analysis to TCR beta V- and J-gene trimming. Cytomegalovirus association was assigned to approximately 180 TCR beta chains.

Remarks on this clone: Its antigen is currently unknown.

Germline CDR1 reads MNHEY; CDR2 reads SVGAGI. The CDR3 runs to 14 residues. V lost 6 bases, J lost 0 bases, and 9 bases lay in between. This rearrangement joins TRBV6-5 to TRBJ1-5; D unclear. This receptor was identified in a woman aged 55-75 years in good health and CMV-seropositive. Input material: PBMCs. Written as DNA, the CDR3 is TGTGCCAGCAGCGAGAGTTTTAGCAATCAGCCCCAGCATTTT. This codes for CASSESFSNQPQHF.